A selection of T cell receptor beta chains follows, all from one sample in a study of blood T cell repertoires in COVID-19. Clones were read by immunoSEQ multiplex PCR, and TCRdb kept only the in-frame ones, dropping some. The sample has about half a million clones, 88% seen once. Sample: PBMCs or T cells enriched from blood (not recorded which). Every receptor here comes from a woman aged 55 to 70 who had recovered from COVID-19. Each CDR3 is given with its conserved first and last residue. The order of the fields is J gene, clone size, D gene, V gene, CDR3 DNA, CDR3 protein. A D gene is named only where the DNA matches it firmly. Clone size is not always given. Where it is, it says once, few, many or a class for expanded clones.

>TRBJ1-3|once|TRBD1|TRBV11-2
TGTGCCAGCAGCTTAGCGGGACAGGGGTCTGGAAACACCATATATTTT
CASSLAGQGSGNTIYF
>TRBJ1-5|.|.|TRBV2
TGTGCCAGCAGTGTTAACAGTCAAAAGCATTTT
CASSVNSQKHF
>TRBJ2-7|.|.|TRBV5-1
TGCGCCAGCAGCCCTTCCCCCAGAGGTTTGAGCTCCTACGAGCAGTACTTC
CASSPSPRGLSSYEQYF
>TRBJ1-5|.|.|TRBV9
TGTGCCAGCAGCGTAGCTCCGGGATCCCAGCCCCAGCATTTT
CASSVAPGSQPQHF
>TRBJ2-6|.|TRBD2|TRBV19
TGTGCCAGCACCCGGGGGGGGCTGGCTGGGGCCAACGTCCTGACTTTC
CASTRGGLAGANVLTF
>TRBJ2-1|.|TRBD1|TRBV19
TGTGCCAGTAGGGGACAGGGGGGGACCTACAATGAGCAGTTCTTC
CASRGQGGTYNEQFF
>TRBJ1-2|.|TRBD1|TRBV9
TGTGCCAGCAGCCCCGCCGGACAGGGAGCATATGGCTACACCTTC
CASSPAGQGAYGYTF
>TRBJ2-7|.|.|TRBV6-5
TGTGCCAGCAGTTATGGGGCGAAAGGCGCCTACGAGCAGTACTTC
CASSYGAKGAYEQYF
>TRBJ2-7|.|TRBD1|TRBV30
TGTGCCTGGAGTGCCGGACAGGGAGTTAGCGAGCAGTACTTC
CAWSAGQGVSEQYF
>TRBJ1-6|once|.|TRBV6-5
TGTGCCAGCAGTTACCCGGGGGGTAATTCACCCCTCCACTTT
CASSYPGGNSPLHF
>TRBJ2-3|.|.|TRBV19
TGTGCCAGTAGGAGGGGAGGGGGAGATACGCAGTATTTT
CASRRGGGDTQYF
>TRBJ1-1|.|TRBD1|TRBV2
TGTGCCAGCAGTATTTACAGGGGTGGGAAAACTGAAGCTTTCTTT
CASSIYRGGKTEAFF